The clone carrying this TCR beta chain showed up just a few times. Some clones are missing from TCRdb's copy, which holds only in-frame ones; the method was immunoSEQ multiplex PCR. The sample lists 100,000 to 150,000 clones; approximately 82% were seen once. The CDR3 consists of 13 residues. Per germline, CDR1 SGDLS and CDR2 YYNGEE. V lost 3 bases and J 7 bases, leaving 11 bases between the germline ends. The data belong to a study of radiation and T cells in renal cell carcinoma. The sample's time point: baseline pretreatment blood. The treatment is: 15 Gy SBRT to primary tumor, nephrectomy 4 weeks later.

The sequencing used blood, collected from a patient whose treatment included radiotherapy and nephrectomy. This rearrangement joins TRBV9 to TRBJ2-1, with D maybe TRBD2 (6 bases). The TCR sequence derives from a woman aged 60 to 75 with renal cell carcinoma. The DNA for the CDR3 is TGTGCCAGCAGCGGGAGGGCCAGGAATGAGCAGTTCTTC. It yields the protein CASSGRARNEQFF.